The 7 T cell receptor beta chains below all came from one sample that was sequenced in a study of CD8 T cells in Susac syndrome. cDNA came from about 0.46 to 1 ug RNA primed by random hexamers. MiXCR, run by TCRdb on the immunoSEQ multiplex PCR reads, gives a single entry per CDR3 protein. Here the sample spans a few hundred thousand distinct CDR3 sequences, roughly 96% being singletons. The sequenced material came from CD4+ T cells from PBMCs. The receptor set was obtained from a human donor with multiple sclerosis.

This sequence joins TRBV24-1 and TRBJ2-6; no clear D. Germline assignment: CDR1 KGHDR and CDR2 SFDVKD. CDR3 size: 15 residues. The germline V and J ends were trimmed by 3 bases and 1 base, with 6 bases remaining between them. The CDR3 region is CATSDSGSGANVLTF. The CDR3 DNA reads TGTGCCACCAGTGATAGTGGGTCTGGGGCCAACGTCCTGACTTTC.

The chain employs TRBV9 and TRBJ2-7; TRBD2 is a possible D gene (6 bases). The CDR3 loop spans 16 amino acids. Trimming stripped 4 bases from V and 0 bases from J, with 17 bases between. CDR1 is SGDLS and CDR2 is YYNGEE in the germline V gene. The CDR3 nucleotides are TGTGCCAGCAGCCCGTTAAGTGGGGGGAGCTCCTACGAGCAGTACTTC. Its translation: CASSPLSGGSSYEQYF.

V is TRBV5-4 and J is TRBJ1-2; TRBD1 aligns across 7 bases. The length of the CDR3 is 13 residues. The germline CDR1 and CDR2 sequences are SGHNT and YYREEE (reference sequence). With V trimmed by 3 bases and J by 8 bases, 7 bases remained unmatched. The CDR3 sequence is CASSSDRDMGYTF. The CDR3 bases are TGTGCCAGCAGCTCCGACAGGGATATGGGCTACACCTTC.

The rearrangement uses TRBV10-3 and TRBJ2-3; 12 bases agree with TRBD2. Trimming at V came to 7 bases and at J to 5 bases, leaving 4 bases not matched to a gene. The CDR3 runs 14 residues. The germline CDR1 and CDR2 sequences are ENHRY and SYGVKD. The CDR3 loop reads CAITQTSGGDTQYF. CDR3 nucleotide sequence: TGTGCCATCACCCAGACTAGCGGGGGAGATACGCAGTATTTT.

J is TRBJ2-1 and V is TRBV5-1, with D tentatively TRBD1 (5 bases). This CDR3 comprises 15 residues. Looked up from germline, CDR1 is SGHRS and CDR2 is YFSETQ. The V and J ends lost 3 bases and 4 bases respectively, with 14 bases between them. The CDR3 here is CASSSQGSEYNEQFF. CDR3 coding DNA: TGCGCCAGCAGCTCTCAGGGATCCGAATACAATGAGCAGTTCTTC.

The J gene is TRBJ2-7, the V gene TRBV27; D remains ambiguous. This CDR3 has 13 amino acids. Trimming shortened V by 5 bases and J by 2 bases, and 10 bases separated the two germline ends. Per germline, CDR1 MNHEY and CDR2 SMNVEV (reference sequence). CDR3 protein: CASSAAPTYEQYF. CDR3 DNA: TGTGCCAGCAGTGCCGCCCCCACCTACGAGCAGTACTTC.

The V call is TRBV30, the J call TRBJ1-3; the D gene is possibly TRBD1 (6 bases). Trimming removed 4 bases from V and 4 bases from J, with 11 bases in between. The V gene's germline CDR1 is GTSNPN and CDR2 SVGIG (reference sequence). The CDR3 contains 13 residues. The CDR3 nucleotides are TGTGCCTGGACCACAGGGAGGGGAAACACCATATATTTT. Its protein product is CAWTTGRGNTIYF.